This is a list of T cell receptor beta chains from one sample in a study of shared clonotypes between healthy human individuals. TCRdb's copy holds only in-frame clones and misses some; the assay was immunoSEQ multiplex PCR. This table has some 2,500,000 clones, approximately 90% appearing once. The specimen sequenced was naive CD4+ T cells from PBMCs. Every receptor here comes from a young man in good health. Some clones in this sample may be carry-over from other donors' samples. CDR3s include the opening cysteine and the closing phenylalanine or tryptophan. D genes are given only for firm matches. A row's size may be missing; if present it is once, few, many or a size class.

D	J	V	size	CDR3	DNA
-	TRBJ1-2	TRBV6-6	-	CASSPTGPYGYTF	TGTGCCAGCAGTCCAACAGGGCCCTATGGCTACACCTTC
TRBD2	TRBJ2-7	TRBV10-3	-	CAISEGLAGGGYEQYF	TGTGCCATCAGTGAAGGGCTAGCGGGTGGAGGCTACGAGCAGTACTTC
-	TRBJ2-3	TRBV28	-	CASSLAGLSSTDTQYF	TGTGCCAGCAGTTTGGCAGGCCTATCAAGCACAGATACGCAGTATTTT
-	TRBJ1-5	TRBV28	-	CASSTRRNQPQHF	TGTGCCAGCAGTACCCGCCGCAATCAGCCCCAGCATTTT
-	TRBJ1-3	TRBV15	-	CATSRVLRHQGNTIYF	TGTGCCACCAGCAGAGTTCTCAGACACCAAGGAAACACCATATATTTT
-	TRBJ2-7	TRBV10-3	-	CAISRTETYEQYF	TGTGCCATCAGCAGGACCGAGACCTACGAGCAGTACTTC
TRBD1	TRBJ2-7	TRBV7-2	once	CASSRTRGTGGAGQYF	TGTGCCAGCAGCCGAACTCGGGGGACAGGGGGCGCGGGGCAGTACTTC
TRBD1	TRBJ1-1	TRBV29-1	-	CSVVPAGTGARTEAFF	TGCAGCGTTGTCCCCGCCGGGACAGGGGCTCGAACTGAAGCTTTCTTT
-	TRBJ1-5	TRBV28	-	CASGSPGGIVQLSNQPQHF	TGTGCCAGCGGTTCGCCAGGAGGCATTGTCCAACTAAGCAATCAGCCCCAGCATTTT
-	TRBJ1-2	TRBV28	-	CASSYRANYGYTF	TGTGCCAGCAGTTACCGGGCGAACTATGGCTACACCTTC
TRBD2	TRBJ2-7	TRBV6-1	once	CASSEELGRRGRRYEQYF	TGTGCCAGCAGTGAAGAACTTGGTAGGCGGGGGAGAAGATACGAGCAGTACTTC
TRBD1	TRBJ2-2	TRBV28	-	CASTTGGRLGTGELFF	TGTGCCAGCACCACAGGGGGCCGTCTTGGGACCGGGGAGCTGTTTTTT
-	TRBJ1-2	TRBV4-1	few	CASSQGPLSYGYTF	TGCGCCAGCAGCCAAGGACCTCTCTCCTATGGCTACACCTTC
-	TRBJ1-2	TRBV4-1	-	CASSQEGGARLGYTF	TGCGCCAGCAGCCAAGAGGGGGGGGCGCGGCTTGGCTACACCTTC
TRBD1	TRBJ1-2	TRBV14	-	CASSQVRGRDGYTF	TGTGCCAGCAGCCAAGTGAGGGGGCGCGATGGCTACACCTTC
-	TRBJ1-5	TRBV5-1	few	CASSLGGPGDQPQHF	TGCGCCAGCAGCTTGGGGGGTCCGGGCGATCAGCCCCAGCATTTT
TRBD1	TRBJ2-6	TRBV28	-	CASRPGTGTGANVLTF	TGTGCCAGCAGGCCCGGGACAGGGACTGGGGCCAACGTCCTGACTTTC
TRBD2	TRBJ2-1	TRBV6-1	few	CASSERFRTSGNEQFF	TGTGCCAGCAGTGAAAGATTCCGGACTAGCGGCAATGAGCAGTTCTTC
TRBD1	TRBJ2-2	TRBV19	-	CASSPGQGSGELFF	TGTGCCAGTAGTCCGGGACAGGGAAGCGGGGAGCTGTTTTTT
-	TRBJ2-1	TRBV5-6	once	CASSPSGDNYNEQFF	TGTGCCAGCAGCCCCAGCGGGGACAACTACAATGAGCAGTTCTTC
-	TRBJ1-4	TRBV10-3	-	CAISGTRTSTNEKLFF	TGTGCCATCAGCGGTACAAGGACCTCAACTAATGAAAAACTGTTTTTT
-	TRBJ1-2	TRBV28	once	CASSLGSNYGYTF	TGTGCCAGCAGTTTAGGCAGTAACTATGGCTACACCTTC
-	TRBJ2-4	TRBV25-1	-	CASSETGTAKNIQYF	TGTGCCAGCAGTGAGACCGGGACTGCGAAAAACATTCAGTACTTC
-	TRBJ1-2	TRBV9	-	CASSVDPGASYGYTF	TGTGCCAGCAGCGTAGATCCGGGGGCGAGCTATGGCTACACCTTC
TRBD2	TRBJ2-1	TRBV5-1	-	CASSPSGRFHEQFF	TGCGCCAGCAGCCCTAGCGGGAGGTTCCATGAGCAGTTCTTC
TRBD1	TRBJ2-7	TRBV14	-	CASSQLGTGPYEQYF	TGTGCCAGCAGCCAACTTGGGACAGGGCCTTACGAGCAGTACTTC
TRBD2	TRBJ2-7	TRBV5-1	-	CASSSTTSGALEQYF	TGCGCCAGCAGCTCGACGACTAGCGGGGCTTTGGAGCAGTACTTC
-	TRBJ1-3	TRBV28	-	CASSSLGSLPSGNTIYF	TGTGCCAGCAGTTCCCTCGGGTCCCTGCCCTCTGGAAACACCATATATTTT
-	TRBJ2-1	TRBV14	-	CASSHPGGSYNEQFF	TGTGCCAGCAGCCATCCAGGAGGCTCCTACAATGAGCAGTTCTTC
TRBD1	TRBJ2-7	TRBV2	-	CASSEDRSYEQYF	TGTGCCAGCAGTGAGGACAGGTCCTACGAGCAGTACTTC
-	TRBJ2-2	TRBV15	-	CATSRLDTYTGELFF	TGTGCCACCAGTCGCCTGGACACCTACACCGGGGAGCTGTTTTTT
-	TRBJ2-4	TRBV28	once	CASSSDTSIAKNIQYF	TGTGCCAGCAGTTCGGACACCTCCATAGCCAAAAACATTCAGTACTTC
-	TRBJ2-3	TRBV5-1	-	CASSSSVGGIDTQYF	TGCGCCAGCAGCTCCTCGGTAGGGGGTATAGATACGCAGTATTTT
-	TRBJ2-3	TRBV7-9	-	CASSTQGTPDTQYF	TGTGCCAGCAGCACACAGGGTACCCCAGATACGCAGTATTTT
-	TRBJ1-2	TRBV11-1	-	CASSLPFKDSRHYTF	TGTGCCAGCAGCTTACCCTTCAAGGACAGCCGACATTACACCTTC
-	TRBJ2-3	TRBV18	-	CASSYNVVSGGTDTQYF	TGTGCCAGCTCATACAACGTGGTGTCGGGGGGCACAGATACGCAGTATTTT
-	TRBJ2-2	TRBV5-1	-	CASSLDTSGTGELFF	TGCGCCAGCAGCTTGGACACCTCGGGCACCGGGGAGCTGTTTTTT
-	TRBJ2-7	TRBV18	-	CASSPGSYSAYEQYF	TGTGCCAGCTCACCAGGTTCGTACTCCGCCTACGAGCAGTACTTC
-	TRBJ1-2	TRBV5-1	-	CASSLTRPNYGYTF	TGCGCCAGCAGCTTGACACGGCCTAACTATGGCTACACCTTC
-	TRBJ2-1	TRBV5-4	once	CASSHRARDNEQFF	TGTGCCAGCAGCCACCGGGCCCGGGACAATGAGCAGTTCTTC
TRBD1	TRBJ2-1	TRBV10-3	-	CAISDPTGGVYEQFF	TGTGCCATCAGTGATCCGACAGGGGGGGTTTATGAGCAGTTCTTC
TRBD2	TRBJ2-5	TRBV7-9	-	CASSYTGTRGQETQYF	TGTGCCAGCAGCTATACCGGGACTAGGGGGCAAGAGACCCAGTACTTC
TRBD1	TRBJ2-5	TRBV5-1	-	CASSLRQGETQYF	TGCGCCAGCAGCTTACGACAGGGCGAGACCCAGTACTTC
TRBD1	TRBJ1-2	TRBV29-1	-	CSWDRAGLTF	TGCAGTTGGGACAGAGCAGGCTTAACATTC
-	TRBJ1-3	TRBV7-9	-	CASRPGGAGNTIYF	TGTGCCAGCAGACCCGGGGGGGCTGGAAACACCATATATTTT
-	TRBJ2-1	TRBV18	-	CASSQGPGQYNEQFF	TGTGCCAGCTCTCAGGGACCGGGTCAATACAATGAGCAGTTCTTC
TRBD2	TRBJ2-1	TRBV19	-	CASSGLAGLYNEQFF	TGTGCCAGTAGTGGACTAGCGGGATTGTACAATGAGCAGTTCTTC
-	TRBJ2-3	TRBV11-2	once	CASSSQGSTDTQYF	TGTGCCAGCAGCTCCCAGGGCAGCACAGATACGCAGTATTTT
-	TRBJ2-1	TRBV6-1	-	CASSDSADRYNEQFF	TGTGCCAGCAGTGATTCGGCCGACCGGTACAATGAGCAGTTCTTC
-	TRBJ1-4	TRBV28	-	CASSWSRGAEKLFF	TGTGCCAGCAGTTGGAGCAGAGGGGCTGAAAAACTGTTTTTT
-	TRBJ2-3	TRBV11-2	-	CASSLRPVVGTDTQYF	TGTGCCAGCAGCCTCCGACCAGTCGTCGGCACAGATACGCAGTATTTT
-	TRBJ2-4	TRBV29-1	-	CSVGGRAAKNIQYF	TGCAGCGTTGGAGGGCGGGCGGCCAAAAACATTCAGTACTTC
-	TRBJ2-7	TRBV7-2	-	CASSLGPTGSYEQYF	TGTGCCAGCAGCTTAGGACCGACGGGGTCCTACGAGCAGTACTTC
-	TRBJ2-5	TRBV29-1	-	CSVGRAQETQYF	TGCAGCGTTGGGCGGGCCCAAGAGACCCAGTACTTC
-	TRBJ1-1	TRBV7-6	-	CASSLERGAGTEAFF	TGTGCCAGCAGCTTAGAGCGGGGGGCGGGCACTGAAGCTTTCTTT
TRBD2	TRBJ2-5	TRBV5-4	-	CASSLAPLAGGRETQYF	TGTGCCAGCAGCTTGGCCCCCCTAGCGGGAGGGCGAGAGACCCAGTACTTC
-	TRBJ1-2	TRBV5-1	-	CASSSPQGRGYGYTF	TGCGCCAGCAGCTCCCCACAGGGACGGGGCTATGGCTACACCTTC
TRBD1	TRBJ1-5	TRBV19	-	CASSTTGSSNQPQHF	TGTGCCAGTAGTACGACAGGGTCGAGCAATCAGCCCCAGCATTTT
-	TRBJ1-1	TRBV9	-	CASSVGLENTEAFF	TGTGCCAGCAGCGTAGGATTAGAGAACACTGAAGCTTTCTTT